The 28 T cell receptor beta chains in this list originate from one sample, sequenced in a study of cytomegalovirus exposure and HLA in healthy donors. A multiplex PCR was run with 60 Vbeta primers and 13 Jbeta primers. Sequencing used immunoSEQ multiplex PCR; TCRdb keeps in-frame clones, though not all of them. The data show 140,000 to 150,000 clones, with around 75% seen just once and around 4.2% held by the top ten. Material: PBMCs. These receptor sequences come from a man between 60 and 75 years old in good health and CMV-seronegative.

The V and J genes are TRBV7-9 and TRBJ1-1; perhaps TRBD1 as D (6 bases). Trimming cost V 6 bases and J 10 bases, with 18 bases left between them. Germline CDR1 is SEHNR and CDR2 is FQNEAQ (reference sequence). The CDR3 covers 13 residues. The DNA of the CDR3 is TGTGCCAGCAGTCCAAGGGGGGGATTTGGAGCTTTCTTT. Protein product: CASSPRGGFGAFF.

The rearrangement links TRBV7-9 to TRBJ2-2, with a weak D call TRBD1 (6 bases). This CDR3 is built from 15 residues. V was pared by 6 bases and J by 1 base, with 12 bases between. Looked up from germline, CDR1 is SEHNR and CDR2 is FQNEAQ (reference sequence). The CDR3 loop reads CASRQPGQNTGELFF. As DNA, the CDR3 is TGTGCCAGCAGGCAACCGGGACAGAACACCGGGGAGCTGTTTTTT. The complete variable domain, with remaining parts taken from reference TRBV7-9 and TRBJ2-2, reads DTGVSQNPRHKITKRGQNVTFRCDPISEHNRLYWYRQTLGQGPEFLTYFQNEAQLEKSRLLSDRFSAERPKGSFSTLEIQRTEQGDSAMYLCASRQPGQNTGELFFGEGSRLTVL.

The V and J genes are TRBV28 and TRBJ2-5; the D is unclear. This CDR3 spans 13 amino acids. Germline CDR1 MDHEN, CDR2 SYDVKM. Trimming cost V 6 bases and J 2 bases, with 10 bases left between them. In DNA form, the CDR3 reads TGTGCCAGCAGCTTACAGATACAAGAGACCCAGTACTTC. It specifies CASSLQIQETQYF.

The J gene is TRBJ2-3, the V gene TRBV4-2; 8 bases are a match to TRBD2. The CDR3 runs to 15 residues. The germline V gene encodes CDR1 LGHNA and CDR2 YNFKEQ. With V trimmed by 0 bases and J by 6 bases, 5 bases remained unmatched. The CDR3 nucleotides read TGTGCCAGCAGCCAAGAGATTAGCGGGATCGATACGCAGTATTTT. Its protein product is CASSQEISGIDTQYF.

The J gene is TRBJ1-2, the V gene TRBV7-9, with D perhaps matching TRBD1 (5 bases). This CDR3 is built from 14 residues. The germline V and J ends were trimmed by 3 bases and 8 bases, with 16 bases remaining between them. Germline V CDR1 and CDR2: SEHNR, FQNEAQ (reference sequence). The CDR3 protein is CASSFGWGGGGYTF. CDR3 DNA: TGTGCCAGCAGCTTCGGGTGGGGGGGAGGCGGCTACACCTTC.

V is TRBV7-3 and J is TRBJ2-2; no clear D. The CDR3 extends over 11 amino acids. Germline V gives CDR1 SGHTA, CDR2 FQGTGA. The germline V and J ends were trimmed by 6 bases and 5 bases, with 4 bases remaining between them. CDR3 in amino acids: CASRSTGELFF. Here the CDR3 DNA reads TGTGCCAGCAGATCAACCGGGGAGCTGTTTTTT.

This chain uses TRBV6-1 with TRBJ1-5, with 9 bases lining up with TRBD1. The CDR3 has 15 amino acids. The V and J ends lost 4 bases and 4 bases, in that order; junction bases with no gene match: 5. Germline assignment: CDR1 MNHNS and CDR2 SASEGT. CDR3 nucleotide sequence: TGTGCCAGCAGTGGACAGGGGGTGGGAAATCAGCCCCAGCATTTT. This translates into CASSGQGVGNQPQHF.

This clone was detected a few times. This chain links TRBV5-1 with TRBJ1-1; 9 nucleotides align to TRBD1. The length of the CDR3 is 14 residues. The V segment lost 4 bases and the J segment 4 bases; nucleotides outside the gene matches: 5. Germline CDR1 SGHRS, CDR2 YFSETQ. Written as DNA, the CDR3 is TGCGCCAGCAGCCCCACAGGGGGCCGCACTGAAGCTTTCTTT. This sequence encodes CASSPTGGRTEAFF.

A few counts support this clone. The chain uses TRBV28 and TRBJ1-5; TRBD1 agrees at 12 bases. Germline V gene lookup returns CDR1 MDHEN and CDR2 SYDVKM. The CDR3 spans 19 residues. The J segment lost 5 bases and the V segment lost 5 bases, leaving 16 bases of the junction unmatched. The CDR3 DNA reads as TGTGCCAGCAGTAAGACCGGGACAGGGGGCGAGGGTCGGCATCAGCCCCAGCATTTT. Its protein is CASSKTGTGGEGRHQPQHF.

V gene TRBV11-2 combines with J gene TRBJ2-7, with 10 bases matching TRBD1. The trim removed 5 bases at V and 7 bases at J, leaving 8 bases unmatched. Germline loops: CDR1 SGHAT, CDR2 FQNNGV. The CDR3 runs 14 residues. CDR3 DNA sequence: TGTGCCAGCAGCCTGAGGGACAGGGGAGAGGAGCAGTACTTC. It translates to CASSLRDRGEEQYF.

The chain joins TRBV5-4 to TRBJ2-3, with D possibly TRBD2 on 5 matching bases. There are 15 residues in the CDR3. Germline CDR1 is SGHNT and CDR2 is YYREEE (reference sequence). V dropped 2 bases and J dropped 2 bases, with 12 bases sitting between them. The CDR3 here is CASSFASLATDTQYF. DNA of the CDR3: TGTGCCAGCAGCTTCGCTAGCCTCGCCACAGATACGCAGTATTTT.

The chain carries TRBV5-1 and TRBJ2-2; tentatively, D is TRBD1 (6 bases). The CDR3 is 15 residues long. The germline V gene has CDR1 SGHRS and CDR2 YFSETQ. Trimming took 6 bases from V and 6 from J, leaving 18 bases between them. The CDR3: CASNSFTGLSGELFF. The DNA of the CDR3 is TGCGCCAGCAACTCCTTTACAGGGCTTTCCGGGGAGCTGTTTTTT. The full variable domain, rest sourced from reference TRBV5-1 and TRBJ2-2, is KAGVTQTPRYLIKTRGQQVTLSCSPISGHRSVSWYQQTPGQGLQFLFEYFSETQRNKGNFPGRFSGRQFSNSRSEMNVSTLELGDSALYLCASNSFTGLSGELFFGEGSRLTVL.

The table lists this clone with a few counts. This chain connects TRBV5-8 to TRBJ2-1; 7 bases agree with TRBD1. The V gene's germline CDR1 is SGHTS and CDR2 YDEGEE. J gave up 8 bases and V 0 bases, and 5 bases lay outside the gene matches. CDR3 size: 14 residues. The CDR3 DNA sequence: TGTGCCAGCAGCTTGGTAAACAGGGGCTATGAGCAGTTCTTC. It yields the protein CASSLVNRGYEQFF.

This chain uses TRBV27 with TRBJ1-1, with unresolved D. This CDR3 region has 13 residues. V shed 6 bases and J shed 4 bases, with 12 bases lying between them. In germline, CDR1 is MNHEY, CDR2 SMNVEV (reference sequence). The CDR3 nucleotides read TGTGCCAGCAGGTTTGTCTCGGGCACTGAAGCTTTCTTT. It translates to CASRFVSGTEAFF.

The V call is TRBV7-8, the J call TRBJ2-1; maybe TRBD1 (6 bases). The CDR3 totals 11 residues. Trimming left V 5 bases short and J 9 bases short, with 8 bases between. Germline CDR1 and CDR2: SGHVS and FQNEAQ. The CDR3 reads CASSPGAEQFF. CDR3 sequence (DNA): TGTGCCAGCAGCCCAGGGGCTGAGCAGTTCTTC.

This chain connects TRBV19 to TRBJ2-1, with D perhaps TRBD2 (6 bases). Germline CDR1 reads LNHDA; CDR2 reads SQIVND (reference sequence). V was clipped by 1 base and J by 8 bases, with 9 bases between them. The CDR3 extends over 13 amino acids. The CDR3 DNA reads TGTGCCAGTAGTATAGCCGGGGGATATGAGCAGTTCTTC. Translated: CASSIAGGYEQFF.

The J gene is TRBJ2-7, the V gene TRBV28; 14 nucleotides align to TRBD2. In germline, CDR1 is MDHEN, CDR2 SYDVKM. The CDR3 has 19 amino acids. V shed 5 bases, J shed 3 bases, and the junction held 15 bases outside the gene matches. CDR3 DNA sequence: TGTGCCAGCAGTCGCCGGGAGATGGGACTAGCGGGAGAGGACTACGAGCAGTACTTC. It specifies CASSRREMGLAGEDYEQYF.

The gene calls are TRBV7-3 and TRBJ2-5; D is undetermined. The CDR3 sequence is 12 residues long. From germline, CDR1 is SGHTA and CDR2 FQGTGA. The ends were cut back, 5 bases at V and 4 bases at J, with 8 bases in the middle. The CDR3 region is CASSDNSETQYF. DNA of the CDR3: TGTGCCAGCAGCGATAACTCAGAGACCCAGTACTTC.

The rearrangement uses TRBV2 and TRBJ2-5, with TRBD2 identical over 13 bases. With 5 bases clipped from V and 3 bases from J, the junction kept 6 bases outside the gene matches. The CDR3 is made up of 16 amino acids. Germline lookup yields CDR1 SNHLY and CDR2 FYNNEI. The CDR3 is CASSHGGLAGEETQYF. CDR3 bases: TGTGCCAGCAGTCATGGAGGACTAGCGGGAGAAGAGACCCAGTACTTC.

The chain employs TRBV4-3 and TRBJ1-3; D call uncertain. CDR1 is LGHNA and CDR2 is YSLEER in the germline V gene. CDR3 length: 16 residues. Trimming left V 4 bases short and J 0 bases short, with 13 bases between. The CDR3 reads CASSPGSSSSGNTIYF. For the CDR3, the DNA is TGCGCCAGCAGCCCGGGGAGCTCGAGCTCTGGAAACACCATATATTTT.

This clone was seen only a few times. The J gene is TRBJ2-1, the V gene TRBV7-9, with no clear D. The CDR3 length is 16 residues. CDR1 SEHNR and CDR2 FQNEAQ come from the germline V gene (reference sequence). Trimming removed 5 bases at V and 8 bases at J, with 22 bases between. In DNA, the CDR3 is TGTGCCAGCAGCCCTCCTCCCACCCGCGTTAGAGATGAGCAGTTCTTC. Encoded protein: CASSPPPTRVRDEQFF. Filled out from reference TRBV7-9 and TRBJ2-1, the complete variable domain reads DTGVSQNPRHKITKRGQNVTFRCDPISEHNRLYWYRQTLGQGPEFLTYFQNEAQLEKSRLLSDRFSAERPKGSFSTLEIQRTEQGDSAMYLCASSPPPTRVRDEQFFGPGTRLTVL.

The chain uses TRBV4-1 and TRBJ2-5; 12 bases are shared with TRBD2. V gave up 0 bases and J gave up 5 bases; unmatched junction bases: 10. The CDR3 spans 18 residues. Germline lookup yields CDR1 MGHRA and CDR2 YSYEKL. Here the CDR3 reads CASSQDRSLAGGWETQYF. The CDR3 region has the DNA TGCGCCAGCAGCCAAGATAGGAGCCTAGCGGGAGGGTGGGAGACCCAGTACTTC.

This clone was seen a handful of times. The chain recombines TRBV5-1 with TRBJ2-5; D is uncertain. The germline V gene encodes CDR1 SGHRS and CDR2 YFSETQ. CDR3 size: 16 residues. Trimming shortened V by 1 base and J by 2 bases, and 15 bases separated the two germline ends. Here the CDR3 reads CASSLYGSGEQETQYF. In DNA form, the CDR3 reads TGCGCCAGCAGCTTGTACGGGTCCGGCGAACAAGAGACCCAGTACTTC.

V usage is TRBV18 and J usage is TRBJ1-5; the D gene is possibly TRBD1 (5 bases). Trimming stripped 4 bases from V and 4 bases from J, with 8 bases between. Germline CDR1 is KGHSH and CDR2 is LQKENI. This CDR3 contains 13 residues. CDR3 protein: CASSRGRNQPQHF. In DNA, the CDR3 is TGTGCCAGCTCACGGGGGAGGAATCAGCCCCAGCATTTT.

The chain joins TRBV19 to TRBJ1-5; no clear D gene. V lost 5 bases and J lost 0, with 11 bases in between. In germline, CDR1 is LNHDA, CDR2 SQIVND (reference sequence). The CDR3 runs 15 residues. The CDR3 DNA reads TGTGCCAGTAGTGGATCCGGGAATAGCAATCAGCCCCAGCATTTT. It specifies CASSGSGNSNQPQHF.

The chain joins TRBV29-1 to TRBJ1-1, with a weak D call TRBD1 (6 bases). Germline V gene data show CDR1 as SQVTM and CDR2 as ANQGSEA. The CDR3 spans 14 residues. Trimming pared 6 bases from V and 0 bases from J, leaving 14 bases between. The CDR3 protein is CSVNRVPMNTEAFF. CDR3 coding DNA: TGCAGCGTCAACAGGGTCCCAATGAACACTGAAGCTTTCTTT.

This clone was counted a single time. The chain carries TRBV21-1 and TRBJ1-2. TRBV21-1 represents a pseudogene. CDR3 length: 21 residues. The CDR3 region has the DNA TGTGCCAGCAGCAAAGGGCGGGGACGGGACGGCAGTCTGAGCGCTCTCTATGGCTACACCTTC. This codes for CASSKGRGRDGSLSALYGYTF.

This clone was seen a handful of times. V and J are TRBV23-1 and TRBJ2-7, with 7 bases identical to TRBD1. TRBV23-1 counts as an open reading frame of uncertain function. There are 14 residues in the CDR3. The junction had 8 bases not matched to a gene; V was cut back by 7 bases and J by 2 bases. The CDR3 DNA reads as TGCGCCAGCAAGTCGGACAGGAGTCCCTACGAGCAGTACTTC. Its translation is CASKSDRSPYEQYF.